The 18 T cell receptor beta chains below all came from one sample that was sequenced in a study of response to subunit inactivated influenza vaccine. TCRdb called the RT-PCR reads again in MiXCR, with one record for every CDR3 protein. Here the sample spans roughly 500,000 distinct CDR3 sequences, approximately 24% being singletons. This same sample was also taken into another study, of T cells expressing NK-cell markers. As reported in that work: Synthesis of TCR beta cDNA relied on 5'RACE template switching carrying UMIs.

The sample here was CD4+ T cells sorted from PBMCs, taken roughly 12 days after vaccination. These receptors came from a man aged 45-60 years who received an inactivated influenza vaccine.

This clonotype was counted a few times. The chain couples TRBV9 to TRBJ2-5; 8 nucleotides line up with TRBD1. The CDR3 consists of 17 residues. V gave up 3 bases and J gave up 5 bases; unmatched junction bases: 15. The germline V gene has CDR1 SGDLS and CDR2 YYNGEE. The CDR3 loop is CASSANARTGTGETQYF. CDR3 nucleotides: TGTGCCAGCAGCGCTAACGCACGGACAGGGACGGGGGAGACCCAGTACTTC.

This clonotype came up a few times. The gene calls are TRBV30 and TRBJ2-7; 7 positions agree with TRBD1. The CDR3 runs 12 residues. Germline lookup yields CDR1 GTSNPN and CDR2 SVGIG (reference sequence). Losses at the gene ends were 2 bases for V and 3 bases for J; bases not matched to a gene: 1. Written as DNA, the CDR3 is TGTGCCTGGAGTCGGGACAGCTACGAGCAGTACTTC. As protein: CAWSRDSYEQYF. Together with reference TRBV30 and TRBJ2-7, the CDR3 gives the full variable domain: SQTIHQWPATLVQPVGSPLSLECTVEGTSNPNLYWYRQAAGRGLQLLFYSVGIGQISSEVPQNLSASRPQDRQFILSSKKLLLSDSGFYLCAWSRDSYEQYFGPGTRLTVT.

Here the CDR3 DNA reads TGTGCCACCAGTGGACGGGACAGGGGGCTTATCACAGATACGCAGTATTTT. It codes for CATSGRDRGLITDTQYF. The V call is TRBV24-1, the J call TRBJ2-3; 12 nucleotides agree with TRBD1. CDR3 length: 17 amino acids. CDR1 is KGHDR and CDR2 is SFDVKD in the germline V gene. V trimming: 5 bases; J trimming: 2 bases; junction bases outside the gene matches: 7.

V is TRBV6-2 or TRBV6-3 and J is TRBJ2-3; D gene uncertain. V was clipped by 7 bases and J by 6 bases, with 17 bases between them. This CDR3 spans 14 amino acids. Germline loops: CDR1 MNHEY, CDR2 SVGEGT. The chain's CDR3 is CASTALRTHDTQYF. DNA for the CDR3: TGTGCCAGCACCGCACTTAGGACCCACGATACGCAGTATTTT.

The rearrangement links TRBV20-1 to TRBJ1-1; 8 bases fit TRBD1. V trimming: 8 bases; J trimming: 7 bases; junction bases outside the gene matches: 12. This CDR3 is built from 13 residues. Germline assignment: CDR1 DFQATT and CDR2 SNEGSKA (reference sequence). CDR3 DNA: TGCAGTACGAGACAGGGGCCTTTTTTTGAAGCTTTCTTT. Protein product: CSTRQGPFFEAFF.

This clonotype was found a few times. The chain combines TRBV7-2 with TRBJ2-1, with 14 bases fitting TRBD2. Germline V gene data show CDR1 as SGHTA and CDR2 as FQGNSA. The CDR3 length is 16 residues. Trimming removed 4 bases from V and 6 bases from J; junction bases left unmatched: 5. The CDR3 region has the DNA TGTGCCAGCAGCTCAAAGACTAGCGGGGGGGCCAATGAGCAGTTCTTC. This sequence encodes CASSSKTSGGANEQFF.

This rearrangement joins TRBV20-1 to TRBJ2-3; the match to TRBD1 covers 9 bases. V dropped 2 bases and J dropped 6; count of bases not matched to a gene: 9. The CDR3 spans 15 residues. In germline, CDR1 is DFQATT, CDR2 SNEGSKA (reference sequence). The chain's CDR3 is CSARTRDRVSDTQYF. CDR3 sequence (DNA): TGCAGTGCTAGAACCCGGGACAGGGTTTCGGATACGCAGTATTTT.

In the case of this clonotype: One end of the junction fails to match germline, which may point to a read error. The chain combines TRBV20-1 with TRBJ1-5; 8 nucleotides match TRBD1. The CDR3 spans 14 residues. Germline V gene sequence: CDR1 DFQATT, CDR2 SNEGSKA (reference sequence). The CDR3 DNA follows: TGCAGCGCTACAGGGGGTCGGATCGATCAGCCCCAGCATTTT. It is translated as CSATGGRIDQPQHF.

The V gene is TRBV7-2, the J gene TRBJ2-3; TRBD2 agrees at 9 bases. CDR1 is SGHTA, CDR2 FQGNSA, per germline. This CDR3 region has 15 residues. V was pared by 5 bases and J by 2 bases, with 5 bases of the junction left unmatched. The CDR3 DNA sequence: TGTGCCAGCAGCCGGCTAGCGGGGTACACAGATACGCAGTATTTT. Protein product: CASSRLAGYTDTQYF. Full variable domain (missing parts from reference TRBV7-2 and TRBJ2-3): GAGVSQSPSNKVTEKGKDVELRCDPISGHTALYWYRQSLGQGLEFLIYFQGNSAPDKSGLPSDRFSAERTGGSVSTLTIQRTQQEDSAVYLCASSRLAGYTDTQYFGPGTRLTVL.

The chain recombines TRBV29-1 with TRBJ2-5; no reliable D call. V lost 2 bases, J lost 1 base, and 8 bases lay in between. CDR1 is SQVTM, CDR2 ANQGSEA, per germline. CDR3 size: 13 residues. The CDR3 here is CSVEKHSQETQYF. CDR3 nucleotide sequence: TGCAGCGTTGAAAAGCACAGCCAAGAGACCCAGTACTTC. The full variable domain, completed using reference TRBV29-1 and TRBJ2-5, is SAVISQKPSRDICQRGTSLTIQCQVDSQVTMMFWYRQQPGQSLTLIATANQGSEATYESGFVIDKFPISRPNLTFSTLTVSNMSPEDSSIYLCSVEKHSQETQYFGPGTRLLVL.

The CDR3: CASSFPGGLDYGYTF. As DNA, the CDR3 is TGTGCCAGCAGTTTTCCCGGGGGGCTCGACTATGGCTACACCTTC. The V and J genes are TRBV28 and TRBJ1-2; D is perhaps TRBD1 (6 bases). In germline, CDR1 is MDHEN, CDR2 SYDVKM. This CDR3 is built from 15 residues. The V end lost 3 bases, the J end lost 3 bases, and 14 bases lay between the germline ends.

J is TRBJ2-3 and V is TRBV6-1; TRBD1 might be the D (6 bases). The CDR3 loop spans 15 amino acids. The V end lost 6 bases, the J end lost 1 base, and 14 bases lay between the germline ends. The germline V gene has CDR1 MNHNS and CDR2 SASEGT. The CDR3: CASRGTLLGTDTQYF. As DNA, the CDR3 is TGTGCCAGCAGGGGGACACTCCTCGGCACAGATACGCAGTATTTT.

This clonotype appeared a few times. The V gene is TRBV18, the J gene TRBJ2-1; 9 nucleotides match TRBD2. In germline, CDR1 is KGHSH, CDR2 LQKENI. Losses at the gene ends were 6 bases for V and 7 bases for J; bases not matched to a gene: 10. This CDR3 comprises 15 residues. As DNA, the CDR3 is TGTGCCAGCTCCCTCCGAGCGGGAGGATGGAATGAGCAGTTCTTC. Its translation is CASSLRAGGWNEQFF.

The CDR3 region has the DNA TGTGCCACCAGCAGACCCTCCCGGCGGGGGGGAGAGGGAGTCACTGAAGCTTTCTTT. This codes for CATSRPSRRGGEGVTEAFF. The rearrangement uses TRBV15 and TRBJ1-1; tentative D call: TRBD1 (5 bases). The V and J ends lost 2 bases and 4 bases respectively, with 26 bases between them. The germline CDR1 and CDR2 sequences are LNHNV and YYDKDF (reference sequence). CDR3 length: 19 amino acids.

V gene TRBV7-9 combines with J gene TRBJ1-4, with 7 positions matching TRBD1. V lost 5 bases and J lost 7; bases outside the gene matches: 7. CDR1 is SEHNR and CDR2 is FQNEAQ in the germline V gene (reference sequence). The CDR3 is 14 amino acids. The CDR3 coding sequence is TGTGCCAGCAGCAGTGACAGGGAGGTTGAAAAACTGTTTTTT. Translation: CASSSDREVEKLFF.

This clonotype was detected only a few times. CDR3: CASRIGGSGLPQYF. The CDR3, as DNA: TGTGCCAGCCGTATAGGCGGGAGCGGGCTCCCCCAGTATTTT. This chain connects TRBV7-9 to TRBJ2-3; TRBD2 aligns across 7 bases. The CDR3 runs 14 residues. V shed 8 bases and J 12 bases; nucleotides not matched to a gene: 17. Germline CDR1 is SEHNR and CDR2 is FQNEAQ (reference sequence).

In its sample, this clonotype was seen a few times. The V call is TRBV27, the J call TRBJ1-2, with a tentative D call TRBD1 (5 bases). The CDR3 is 15 residues long. Between the trimmed V and J ends, which lost 7 bases and 5 bases, there was a span of 20 bases. The germline V gene encodes CDR1 MNHEY and CDR2 SMNVEV (reference sequence). The CDR3 sequence is CASKNAGTAGYGYTF. CDR3 DNA: TGTGCCAGCAAGAATGCCGGGACTGCGGGGTATGGCTACACCTTC.

This clonotype was found many times. The genes are TRBV29-1 and TRBJ1-1; no clear D gene. V lost 6 bases, J lost 0 bases, and 14 bases lay in between. The CDR3 length is 14 residues. Per germline, CDR1 SQVTM and CDR2 ANQGSEA. CDR3 sequence: CSVDRSRVNTEAFF. DNA of the CDR3: TGCAGCGTGGACCGCAGCCGTGTGAACACTGAAGCTTTCTTT.